The 16 T cell receptor beta chains presented below share a single source sample, sequenced in a study of T cell repertoires in cytomegalovirus infection. TCRdb recomputed calls from the reads with MiXCR, one row per CDR3 protein. Of about 140,000 distinct CDR3 sequences in the sample, about 6.1% were seen once. Sequencing input: PBMCs. The receptors shown here come from a human donor in good health (CMV status not recorded). Some clones in this sample may be carry-over from other donors' samples.

This clonotype was seen more than once but under ten times. The chain recombines TRBV6-2 or TRBV6-3 with TRBJ2-7; D is unresolved. The CDR3 loop spans 11 amino acids. V was pared by 7 bases and J by 6 bases, with 10 bases between. Germline CDR1 is MNHEY and CDR2 is SVGEGT. CDR3 sequence (DNA): TGTGCCAGCACCTGGAAGGCCGAGCAGTACTTC. Translation gives CASTWKAEQYF.

Ten or more counts support this clonotype. This chain connects TRBV12-3 or TRBV12-4 to TRBJ1-5; TRBD1 matches at 9 bases. J was trimmed by 6 bases and V by 4 bases; bases with no gene match: 7. The CDR3 loop spans 15 amino acids. This chain's CDR3 is CASSYLTGGSQPQHF. The CDR3 nucleotides are TGTGCCAGCAGTTACCTTACAGGGGGCAGTCAGCCCCAGCATTTT.

This clonotype was seen repeatedly, ten times or more. The J gene is TRBJ2-2, the V gene TRBV7-2; D ambiguous. Germline CDR1 SGHTA, CDR2 FQGNSA. V shed 1 base and J shed 7 bases, with 13 bases lying between them. This CDR3 contains 15 residues. CDR3 loop: CASSLGRASGGELFF. Here the CDR3 DNA reads TGTGCCAGCAGCTTAGGTCGGGCCTCAGGCGGGGAGCTGTTTTTT.

This clonotype was counted many times. The chain combines TRBV29-1 with TRBJ1-4; the D gene is possibly TRBD1 (6 bases). V was trimmed by 4 bases and J by 8 bases, leaving 17 bases between them. Per germline, CDR1 SQVTM and CDR2 ANQGSEA. This CDR3 is built from 14 residues. CDR3 in amino acids: CSVAQGRGGEKLFF. DNA for the CDR3: TGCAGCGTTGCACAGGGTAGAGGAGGAGAAAAACTGTTTTTT.

This clonotype was observed at least ten times. The chain employs TRBV28 and TRBJ1-6; TRBD1 is a possible D gene (5 bases). Looked up from germline, CDR1 is MDHEN and CDR2 is SYDVKM. The CDR3 runs to 15 residues. V was shortened by 5 bases and J by 6 bases, with 14 bases between the two germline ends. The CDR3 DNA reads TGTGCCAGCAGTCAATCACTTGGGGGTAATTCACCCCTCCACTTT. It specifies CASSQSLGGNSPLHF.

This clonotype was counted ten times or more. V and J are TRBV4-1 and TRBJ1-3, with D unresolved. The CDR3 is made up of 17 amino acids. The germline V and J ends were trimmed by 1 base and 1 base, with 14 bases remaining between them. The germline V gene encodes CDR1 MGHRA and CDR2 YSYEKL. The CDR3 nucleotides are TGCGCCAGCAGCCAAGTAAGAGGTCCTGTGTCTGGAAACACCATATATTTT. As protein: CASSQVRGPVSGNTIYF.

The chain employs TRBV10-3 and TRBJ2-7; D perhaps matches TRBD2 (6 bases). The CDR3 runs 13 residues. V gave up 2 bases and J gave up 6 bases, with 11 bases separating them. CDR1 is ENHRY and CDR2 is SYGVKD in the germline V gene. CDR3 sequence (DNA): TGTGCCATCAGTGAGGCTAGCGTGGGCGAGCAGTACTTC. Translated: CAISEASVGEQYF.

This clonotype appeared a few times. The V and J genes are TRBV4-3 and TRBJ2-7; the match to TRBD1 covers 8 bases. CDR3 length: 17 amino acids. CDR1 is LGHNA and CDR2 is YSLEER in the germline V gene. The trim removed 0 bases at V and 3 bases at J, leaving 10 bases unmatched. Here the CDR3 reads CASSQDTGTGVVYEQYF. The CDR3 nucleotides are TGCGCCAGCAGCCAAGATACCGGGACAGGAGTAGTCTACGAGCAGTACTTC.

The J gene is TRBJ2-1, the V gene TRBV6-2 or TRBV6-3; D may be TRBD2 (7 bases). Germline V gives CDR1 MNHEY, CDR2 SVGEGT. This CDR3 has 16 residues. V was trimmed by 2 bases and J by 7 bases, leaving 18 bases between them. The CDR3 DNA reads TGTGCCAGCAGTTACACCCCCGGGGGGCTGATGAATGAGCAGTTCTTC. Protein sequence: CASSYTPGGLMNEQFF.

In this sample, this clonotype turned up many times. The rearrangement links TRBV7-6 to TRBJ2-5, with D possibly being TRBD1 (6 bases). The CDR3 length is 17 residues. V was shortened by 4 bases and J by 4 bases, with 22 bases between the two germline ends. Looked up from germline, CDR1 is SGHVS and CDR2 is FNYEAQ. The DNA of the CDR3 is TGTGCCAGCAGCTCTCAACCCGACAGGCTGACGGGAGAGACCCAGTACTTC. Amino acids: CASSSQPDRLTGETQYF.

This clonotype was detected ten times or more. The V call is TRBV7-9, the J call TRBJ2-1, with a tentative D call TRBD1 (5 bases). CDR1 is SEHNR and CDR2 is FQNEAQ in the germline V gene (reference sequence). The CDR3 contains 14 residues. The ends were cut back, 2 bases at V and 7 bases at J, with 12 bases in the middle. The CDR3: CASSLTQGRNEQFF. The CDR3 nucleotides are TGTGCCAGCAGCTTAACCCAGGGTCGGAATGAGCAGTTCTTC. The full variable domain, with the rest looked up from reference TRBV7-9 and TRBJ2-1, is DTGVSQNPRHKITKRGQNVTFRCDPISEHNRLYWYRQTLGQGPEFLTYFQNEAQLEKSRLLSDRFSAERPKGSFSTLEIQRTEQGDSAMYLCASSLTQGRNEQFFGPGTRLTVL.

This clonotype is classed as medium-sized. This chain connects TRBV7-2 to TRBJ2-5, with 14 bases aligning to TRBD2. This CDR3 comprises 16 residues. Germline assignment: CDR1 SGHTA and CDR2 FQGNSA. V lost 3 bases and J lost 4; bases outside the gene matches: 4. DNA of the CDR3: TGTGCCAGCAGCTTTCCGGGGACTAGCGGGGGAGAGACCCAGTACTTC. It is translated as CASSFPGTSGGETQYF. Full variable domain (rest looked up from reference TRBV7-2 and TRBJ2-5): GAGVSQSPSNKVTEKGKDVELRCDPISGHTALYWYRQSLGQGLEFLIYFQGNSAPDKSGLPSDRFSAERTGGSVSTLTIQRTQQEDSAVYLCASSFPGTSGGETQYFGPGTRLLVL.

This clonotype was observed many times. V gene TRBV2 combines with J gene TRBJ1-4, with D perhaps matching TRBD1 (6 bases). The CDR3 sequence is 14 residues long. V was clipped by 6 bases and J by 4 bases, with 12 bases between them. Germline values: CDR1 SNHLY, CDR2 FYNNEI. The CDR3 is CASRRDILNEKLFF. CDR3 nucleotide sequence: TGTGCCAGCAGGAGGGACATCCTTAATGAAAAACTGTTTTTT.

This clonotype was counted many times. The genes are TRBV4-3 and TRBJ2-7, with D unclear. Germline assignment: CDR1 LGHNA and CDR2 YSLEER. The CDR3 is made up of 13 amino acids. V lost 0 bases, J lost 5 bases, and 8 bases lay in between. CDR3 sequence (DNA): TGCGCCAGCAGCCAAGAGTATAAGGACGAGCAGTACTTC. It codes for CASSQEYKDEQYF.

This clonotype has ten or more counts. V and J are TRBV7-6 and TRBJ2-3; 9 bases are a match to TRBD2. The CDR3 covers 15 residues. The V and J ends lost 1 base and 1 base, in that order; junction bases with no gene match: 0. Germline CDR1 SGHVS, CDR2 FNYEAQ. The DNA of the CDR3 is TGTGCCAGCAGCTTAGGGACTAGCGGCACAGATACGCAGTATTTT. Encoded protein: CASSLGTSGTDTQYF. Together with reference TRBV7-6 and TRBJ2-3, the CDR3 gives the full variable domain: GAGVSQSPRYKVTKRGQDVALRCDPISGHVSLYWYRQALGQGPEFLTYFNYEAQQDKSGLPNDRFSAERPEGSISTLTIQRTEQRDSAMYRCASSLGTSGTDTQYFGPGTRLTVL.

In this sample, this clonotype turned up many times. The chain employs TRBV12-3 or TRBV12-4 and TRBJ1-1; D not resolved. Trimming took off 5 bases at V and 6 bases at J, with 10 bases between the two ends. CDR3 length: 12 residues. This CDR3 reads CASSPQVPEAFF. In DNA form, the CDR3 reads TGTGCCAGCAGTCCGCAAGTTCCTGAAGCTTTCTTT.